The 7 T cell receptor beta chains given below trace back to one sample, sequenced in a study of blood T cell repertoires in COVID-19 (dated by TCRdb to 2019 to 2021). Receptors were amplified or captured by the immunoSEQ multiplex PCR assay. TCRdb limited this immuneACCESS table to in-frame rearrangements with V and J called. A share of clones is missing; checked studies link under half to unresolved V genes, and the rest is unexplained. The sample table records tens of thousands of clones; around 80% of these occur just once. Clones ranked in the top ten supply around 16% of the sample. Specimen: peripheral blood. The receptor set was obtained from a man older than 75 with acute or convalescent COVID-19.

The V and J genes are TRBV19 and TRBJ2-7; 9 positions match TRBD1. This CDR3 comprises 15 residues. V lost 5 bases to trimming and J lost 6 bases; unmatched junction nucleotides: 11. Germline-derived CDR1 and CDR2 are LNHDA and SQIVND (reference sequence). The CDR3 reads CASSPGQGTFSEQYF. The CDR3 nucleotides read TGTGCCAGTAGTCCCGGACAGGGGACTTTTTCCGAGCAGTACTTC.

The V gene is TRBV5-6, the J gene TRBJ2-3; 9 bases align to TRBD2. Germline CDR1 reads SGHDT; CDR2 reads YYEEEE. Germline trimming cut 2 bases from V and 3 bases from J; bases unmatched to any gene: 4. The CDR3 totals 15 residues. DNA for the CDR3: TGTGCCAGCAGCTTTAGCGGGAGTGTTACAGATACGCAGTATTTT. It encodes CASSFSGSVTDTQYF.

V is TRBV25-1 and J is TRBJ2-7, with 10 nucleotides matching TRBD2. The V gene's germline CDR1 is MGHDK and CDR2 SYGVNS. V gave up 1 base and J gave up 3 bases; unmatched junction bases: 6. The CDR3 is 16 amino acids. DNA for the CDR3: TGTGCCAGCAGTGAATTGGGCCTAGCGGGAGTCTACGAGCAGTACTTC. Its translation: CASSELGLAGVYEQYF.

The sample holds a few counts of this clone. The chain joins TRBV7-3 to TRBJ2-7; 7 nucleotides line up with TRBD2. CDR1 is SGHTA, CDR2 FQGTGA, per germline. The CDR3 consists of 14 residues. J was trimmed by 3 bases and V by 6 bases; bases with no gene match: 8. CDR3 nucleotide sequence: TGTGCCAGCAGTCCCACTAGCGCGGGCTACGAGCAGTACTTC. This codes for CASSPTSAGYEQYF.

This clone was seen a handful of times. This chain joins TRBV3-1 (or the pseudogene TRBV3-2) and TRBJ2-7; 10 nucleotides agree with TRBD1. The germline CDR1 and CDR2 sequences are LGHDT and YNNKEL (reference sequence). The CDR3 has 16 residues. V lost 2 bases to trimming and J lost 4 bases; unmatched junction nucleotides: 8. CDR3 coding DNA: TGTGCCAGCAGCCAAAGCCGGGACAGGGGTGATTACGAGCAGTACTTC. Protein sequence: CASSQSRDRGDYEQYF.

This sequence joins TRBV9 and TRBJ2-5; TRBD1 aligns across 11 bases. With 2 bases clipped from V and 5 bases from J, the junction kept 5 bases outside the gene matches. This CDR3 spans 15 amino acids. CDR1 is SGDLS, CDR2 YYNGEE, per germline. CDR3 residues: CASSVRTGGGETQYF. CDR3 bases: TGTGCCAGCAGCGTTCGGACAGGGGGCGGGGAGACCCAGTACTTC.

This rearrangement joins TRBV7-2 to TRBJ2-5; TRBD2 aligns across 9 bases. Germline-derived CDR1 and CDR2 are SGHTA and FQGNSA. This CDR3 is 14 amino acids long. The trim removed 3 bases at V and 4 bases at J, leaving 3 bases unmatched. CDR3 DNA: TGTGCCAGCAGCTTGGCGGGGGGGCGAGAGACCCAGTACTTC. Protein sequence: CASSLAGGRETQYF.